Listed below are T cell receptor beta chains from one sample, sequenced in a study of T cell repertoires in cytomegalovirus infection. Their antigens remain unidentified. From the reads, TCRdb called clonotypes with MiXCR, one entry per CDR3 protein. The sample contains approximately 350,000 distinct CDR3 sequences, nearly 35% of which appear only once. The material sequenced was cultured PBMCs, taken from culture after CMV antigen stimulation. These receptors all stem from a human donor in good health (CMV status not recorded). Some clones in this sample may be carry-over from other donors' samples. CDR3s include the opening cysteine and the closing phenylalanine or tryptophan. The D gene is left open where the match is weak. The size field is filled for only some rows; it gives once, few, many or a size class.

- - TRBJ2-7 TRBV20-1 CSAPEAGRPVSYEQYF TGCAGTGCTCCCGAGGCCGGGCGACCTGTGAGCTACGAGCAGTACTTC
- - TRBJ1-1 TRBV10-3 CAISRGQMNTEAFF TGTGCCATCAGTCGCGGACAGATGAACACTGAAGCTTTCTTT
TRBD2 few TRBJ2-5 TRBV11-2 CASSLSTSKQETQYF TGTGCCAGCAGCTTGTCGACTAGCAAACAAGAGACCCAGTACTTC
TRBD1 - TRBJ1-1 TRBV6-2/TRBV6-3 CASSMTGGTEAFF TGTGCCAGCAGTATGACAGGGGGTACTGAAGCTTTCTTT
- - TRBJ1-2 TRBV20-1 CSARVGSGSTNYGYTF TGCAGTGCTAGAGTCGGCAGCGGATCTACTAACTATGGCTACACCTTC
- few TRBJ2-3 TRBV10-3 CAISESLAVTDTQYF TGTGCCATCAGTGAGTCCCTAGCCGTCACAGATACGCAGTATTTT
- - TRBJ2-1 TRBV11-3 CASSHLRNEQFF TGTGCCAGCAGCCACCTAAGGAATGAGCAGTTCTTC
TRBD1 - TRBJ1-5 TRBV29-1 CSVSTGQGINQPQHF TGCAGCGTCTCAACGGGACAGGGGATCAATCAGCCCCAGCATTTT
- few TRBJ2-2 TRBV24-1 CATSALRDSIENTGELFF TGTGCCACCAGCGCATTAAGGGACTCTATCGAAAACACCGGGGAGCTGTTTTTT
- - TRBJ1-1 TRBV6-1 CASSEALPNTEAFF TGTGCCAGCAGTGAAGCGCTCCCGAACACTGAAGCTTTCTTT
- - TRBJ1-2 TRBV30 CAWSDESTARGYTF TGTGCCTGGAGTGATGAGTCGACCGCGCGGGGCTACACCTTC
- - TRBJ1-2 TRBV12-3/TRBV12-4 CASWGAGIYGYTF TGTGCCAGCTGGGGTGCGGGGATCTATGGCTACACCTTC
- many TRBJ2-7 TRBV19 CASSTPEQGTEQYF TGTGCCAGTAGTACCCCGGAACAGGGCACCGAGCAGTACTTC
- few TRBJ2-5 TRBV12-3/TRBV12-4 CASSSSDSQEIPQYF TGTGCCAGCAGCTCCAGCGACAGTCAAGAGATCCCCCAGTACTTC
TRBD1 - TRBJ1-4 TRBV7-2 CASSRTTGAREKLFF TGTGCCAGCAGCCGAACGACAGGGGCGCGAGAAAAACTGTTTTTT
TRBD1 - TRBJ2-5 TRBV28 CASSLTQGSKTQYF TGTGCCAGCAGTTTAACACAGGGGAGTAAGACCCAGTACTTC
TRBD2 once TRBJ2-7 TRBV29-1 CSVDLAGGGEQYF TGCAGCGTCGATCTAGCGGGAGGGGGGGAGCAGTACTTC
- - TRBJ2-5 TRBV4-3 CASSREQVPGETQYF TGCGCCAGCAGCCGCGAGCAGGTCCCAGGGGAGACCCAGTACTTC
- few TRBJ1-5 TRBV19 CATGTRGNQPQHF TGTGCCACCGGGACGCGCGGCAATCAGCCCCAGCATTTT
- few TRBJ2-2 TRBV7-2 CASSFRQKVSNTGELFF TGTGCCAGCAGCTTCCGACAGAAGGTCTCGAACACCGGGGAGCTGTTTTTT
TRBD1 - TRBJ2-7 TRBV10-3 CAISRGQYYEQYF TGTGCCATCAGTCGGGGACAGTACTACGAGCAGTACTTC
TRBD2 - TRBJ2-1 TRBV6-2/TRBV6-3 CASSPQGLAMEQFF TGTGCCAGCAGTCCCCAGGGACTAGCGATGGAGCAGTTCTTC
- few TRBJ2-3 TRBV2 CASSGRGSDTQYF TGTGCCAGCAGTGGTAGGGGGTCAGATACGCAGTATTTT
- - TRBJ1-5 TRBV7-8 CASSPRDTSNQPQHF TGTGCCAGCAGTCCACGGGACACTAGCAATCAGCCCCAGCATTTT
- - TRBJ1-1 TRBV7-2 CASSIYTLNTEAFF TGTGCCAGCAGCATTTACACCTTAAACACTGAAGCTTTCTTT
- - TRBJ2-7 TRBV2 CASSEGRGRAYEQYF TGTGCCAGCAGTGAAGGTCGGGGAAGAGCCTACGAGCAGTACTTC
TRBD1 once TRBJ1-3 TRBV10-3 CAISDPGGENTIYF TGTGCCATCAGTGATCCAGGGGGCGAGAACACCATATATTTT
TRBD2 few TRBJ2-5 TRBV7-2 CASSLAAGGRETQYF TGTGCCAGCAGCTTAGCAGCGGGAGGGCGGGAGACCCAGTACTTC
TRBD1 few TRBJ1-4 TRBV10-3 CAISESESGGNEKLFF TGTGCCATCAGTGAGTCGGAGTCAGGGGGGAATGAAAAACTGTTTTTT
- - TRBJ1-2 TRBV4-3 CASSQDYLPGGYTF TGCGCCAGCAGCCAAGATTACCTCCCTGGGGGCTACACCTTC
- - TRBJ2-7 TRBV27 CASSLARVSFEQYF TGTGCCAGCAGTTTAGCAAGGGTATCGTTCGAGCAGTACTTC
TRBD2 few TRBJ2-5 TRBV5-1 CASSPTRTSTIETQYF TGCGCCAGCAGCCCGACCAGGACTAGCACAATCGAGACCCAGTACTTC
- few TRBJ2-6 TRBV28 CASSLFQSRGSGANVLTF TGTGCCAGCAGTTTATTTCAGTCCAGAGGATCGGGGGCCAACGTCCTGACTTTC
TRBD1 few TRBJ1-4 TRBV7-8 CASSLDGTGANEKLFF TGTGCCAGCAGCTTAGATGGGACAGGGGCTAATGAAAAACTGTTTTTT
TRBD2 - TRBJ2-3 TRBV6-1 CASRLAGGDTQYF TGTGCCAGCAGACTAGCGGGCGGGGATACGCAGTATTTT
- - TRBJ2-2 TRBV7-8 CASSSRFGSGELFF TGTGCCAGCAGCTCTAGATTCGGCAGCGGGGAGCTGTTTTTT
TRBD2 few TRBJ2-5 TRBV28 CASWEGGTSETQYF TGTGCCAGCTGGGAGGGAGGGACCTCAGAGACCCAGTACTTC
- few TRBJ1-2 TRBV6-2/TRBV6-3 CASSLPRGGASSLIYGYTF TGTGCCAGCAGTCTCCCCCGGGGCGGAGCATCCTCCTTAATCTATGGCTACACCTTC
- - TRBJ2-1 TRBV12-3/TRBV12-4 CASTHREPLLNEQFF TGTGCCAGCACCCATAGGGAGCCTTTGCTTAATGAGCAGTTCTTC
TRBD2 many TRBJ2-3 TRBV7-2 CASSPRLAFKTDTQYF TGTGCCAGCAGCCCAAGACTAGCGTTCAAGACAGATACGCAGTATTTT
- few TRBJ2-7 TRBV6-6 CASSTQVTYEQYF TGTGCCAGCAGTACACAAGTTACCTACGAGCAGTACTTC
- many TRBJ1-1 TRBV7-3 CASSSRWATEAFF TGTGCCAGCAGCTCCCGATGGGCCACTGAAGCTTTCTTT
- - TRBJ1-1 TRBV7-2 CASSPQPRNTEAFF TGTGCCAGCAGCCCCCAGCCGAGGAACACTGAAGCTTTCTTT
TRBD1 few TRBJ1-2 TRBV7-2 CASGDGTGGRLGYTF TGTGCCAGCGGCGACGGGACAGGGGGACGGTTGGGCTACACCTTC
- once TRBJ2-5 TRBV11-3 CASSSGIRDQETQYF TGTGCCAGCAGCTCCGGTATCAGGGACCAAGAGACCCAGTACTTC
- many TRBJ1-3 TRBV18 CASSPEGNTIYF TGTGCCAGCTCACCAGAGGGAAACACCATATATTTT
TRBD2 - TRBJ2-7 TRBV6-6 CASSYQLPGTIGYEQYF TGTGCCAGCAGTTACCAACTTCCCGGGACTATTGGCTACGAGCAGTACTTC
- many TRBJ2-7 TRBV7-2 CASSPLGYEQYF TGTGCCAGCAGCCCACTGGGCTACGAGCAGTACTTC
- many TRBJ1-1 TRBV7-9 CASSLWGMNTEAFF TGTGCCAGCAGCTTATGGGGGATGAACACTGAAGCTTTCTTT
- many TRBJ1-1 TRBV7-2 CASSRDRRGTEAFF TGTGCCAGCAGCCGAGACAGGCGGGGGACTGAAGCTTTCTTT
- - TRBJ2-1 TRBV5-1 CASYDSTKREQFF TGCGCCAGCTACGACTCAACTAAACGTGAGCAGTTCTTC
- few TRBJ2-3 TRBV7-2 CASSSPFADTQYF TGTGCCAGCAGCTCACCCTTCGCGGATACGCAGTATTTT
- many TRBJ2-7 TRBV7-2 CASSLASGAEQYF TGTGCCAGCAGCTTAGCTTCAGGGGCTGAGCAGTACTTC
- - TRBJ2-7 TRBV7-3 CASARDRSSYEQYF TGTGCCAGCGCCCGGGACCGAAGCTCCTACGAGCAGTACTTC
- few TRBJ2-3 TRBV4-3 CASSQAEGTDTQYF TGCGCCAGCAGCCAAGCCGAGGGCACAGATACGCAGTATTTT
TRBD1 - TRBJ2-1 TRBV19 CASISGTGGYNEQFF TGTGCCAGTATTTCCGGGACAGGGGGCTACAATGAGCAGTTCTTC
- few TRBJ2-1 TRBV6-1 CASRRQTVPNNEQFF TGTGCCAGCAGACGACAAACAGTCCCTAACAATGAGCAGTTCTTC
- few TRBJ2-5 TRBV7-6 CASSLATGQETQYF TGTGCCAGCAGCTTAGCAACAGGTCAAGAGACCCAGTACTTC